Presented here are 3 T cell receptor beta chains from one specimen sequenced in a study of T cell repertoires in cytomegalovirus infection. Their recognized antigens are unknown. TCRdb used MiXCR to reprocess the reads, holding one entry per CDR3 protein. The sample records 200,000 to 250,000 distinct CDR3 sequences, 38% being singletons. The sample here was CD8+ T cells from cultured PBMCs, taken from culture after CMV antigen stimulation. The receptors derive from a human donor in good health (CMV status not recorded). Some clones in this sample may be carry-over from other donors' samples.

The CDR3 protein is CASGRGGSNQPQHF. The CDR3 DNA reads TGTGCCAGCGGCCGGGGGGGTAGCAATCAGCCCCAGCATTTT. The chain recombines TRBV27 with TRBJ1-5; tentatively, D is TRBD1 (5 bases). The CDR3 length is 14 residues. The germline V and J ends were trimmed by 8 bases and 0 bases, with 11 bases remaining between them. Germline CDR1 is MNHEY and CDR2 is SMNVEV (reference sequence).

The gene calls are TRBV28 and TRBJ2-7; D perhaps matches TRBD2 (7 bases). Trimming stripped 7 bases from V and 11 bases from J, with 24 bases between. CDR1 is MDHEN and CDR2 is SYDVKM in the germline V gene. This CDR3 is built from 14 residues. CDR3 nucleotides: TGTGCCAGCAACAATCGGGCTAGCGGAGGGGGGGAGTACTTC. Protein sequence: CASNNRASGGGEYF.

The chain is built from TRBV28 and TRBJ2-3, with TRBD1 identical over 8 bases. J gave up 4 bases and V 4 bases, and 10 bases lay outside the gene matches. Germline CDR1 MDHEN, CDR2 SYDVKM. The CDR3 spans 16 residues. CDR3 region: CASSSIPGDRPDTQYF. The CDR3 DNA is TGTGCCAGCAGTTCCATCCCGGGGGACAGGCCAGATACGCAGTATTTT.